This T cell receptor (beta chain) was sequenced for a study of follicular helper T cells after annual influenza vaccination. Whole-study context: Days 0, 7 and 28 post-vaccination were the blood draw times.

The CDR3 consists of 15 residues. V was clipped by 3 bases and J by 7 bases; unmatched bases: 5. The germline CDR1 and CDR2 sequences are SGDLS and YYNGEE. This clone was counted between two and nine times. Its target is unknown. General study findings and limits: Yearly vaccinations repeatedly recalled conserved clonotypes in ICOS+CD38+ cTfh. Change in circulating plasmablasts correlated with ICOS+CD38+ cTfh clonality change.

The protocol was immunoSEQ multiplex PCR, while the TCRdb copy is restricted to in-frame clones and leaves out a portion. The table lists about 11,000 clones, less than 85% of them singletons. The chain employs TRBV9 and TRBJ1-6, with 9 bases fitting TRBD1. The sequence was obtained from an adult who received the influenza vaccine. Material: CXCR5- memory CD4+ T cells sorted from blood, obtained 6 weeks after influenza vaccination. As DNA, the CDR3 is TGTGCCAGCAGCGCCCGGGACAGGGTAAATTCACCCCTCCACTTT. Amino acids: CASSARDRVNSPLHF.